These 27 T cell receptor beta chains were sequenced from one sample in a study of cytomegalovirus exposure and HLA in healthy donors (dated by TCRdb to 2017 to 2019). The method behind the library was the immunoSEQ multiplex PCR assay. What TCRdb holds here is the immuneACCESS table cut down to in-frame rearrangements. Part of the clones is not present; checked against another copy, under half of the missing clones reflect an unresolved V gene, and the others are unexplained. For this sample there are some 160,000 clones; around nine tenths appear just once. The top ten clones comprise 3% of the sample. Sequenced sample: PBMCs. The source is a man in his late teens or twenties in good health and CMV-seronegative.

The V call is TRBV11-2, the J call TRBJ2-5; TRBD2 agrees at 9 bases. From germline, CDR1 is SGHAT and CDR2 FQNNGV. V lost 5 bases and J lost 1; bases outside the gene matches: 11. The CDR3 has 17 amino acids. The CDR3 spells CASSPGALAGLQETQYF. The CDR3 bases are TGTGCCAGCAGCCCCGGGGCGCTAGCGGGGCTCCAAGAGACCCAGTACTTC.

This clone appeared a single time. The chain employs TRBV9 and TRBJ2-1; 7 nucleotides align to TRBD2. The germline gives CDR1 SGDLS, CDR2 YYNGEE. The junction had 11 bases not matched to a gene; V was cut back by 0 bases and J by 11 bases. CDR3 length: 15 residues. Here the CDR3 reads CASSVGLAAVAKQFF. In DNA, the CDR3 is TGTGCCAGCAGCGTAGGGCTAGCGGCCGTGGCCAAGCAGTTCTTC.

This chain uses TRBV19 with TRBJ1-4; 8 bases are shared with TRBD1. Losses at the gene ends were 10 bases for V and 3 bases for J; bases not matched to a gene: 4. CDR3 length: 13 residues. Germline V CDR1 and CDR2: LNHDA, SQIVND (reference sequence). CDR3 in DNA: TGTGCCATACAGGGGGGCCCTAATGAAAAACTGTTTTTT. Its protein is CAIQGGPNEKLFF.

This chain joins TRBV27 and TRBJ1-1; perhaps TRBD1 as D (5 bases). Trimming removed 2 bases from V and 0 bases from J, with 13 bases in between. Germline V gene lookup returns CDR1 MNHEY and CDR2 SMNVEV (reference sequence). The CDR3 extends over 16 amino acids. The CDR3 DNA reads as TGTGCCAGCAGTTTAATGGGGGGGTTGATGAACACTGAAGCTTTCTTT. Translated: CASSLMGGLMNTEAFF.

V gene TRBV19 combines with J gene TRBJ2-1, with 9 positions matching TRBD2. V shed 4 bases, J shed 9 bases, and the junction held 10 bases outside the gene matches. Germline CDR1 is LNHDA and CDR2 is SQIVND (reference sequence). The CDR3 contains 15 residues. The CDR3 sequence: CASSTPGTSFGEQFF. In DNA form, the CDR3 reads TGTGCCAGTAGTACCCCCGGGACTAGCTTCGGTGAGCAGTTCTTC.

The chain couples TRBV9 to TRBJ2-7, with a possible D match to TRBD1 (6 bases). The CDR3 is made up of 14 amino acids. Trimming removed 4 bases at V and 0 bases at J, with 11 bases between. Germline V lookup: CDR1 SGDLS, CDR2 YYNGEE. The CDR3 protein is CASSPTGPSYEQYF. CDR3 in DNA: TGTGCCAGCAGCCCCACAGGGCCCTCCTACGAGCAGTACTTC.

Only a few counts were recorded for this clone. The chain combines TRBV19 with TRBJ2-1; 9 nucleotides line up with TRBD2. The CDR3 totals 15 residues. Germline-derived CDR1 and CDR2 are LNHDA and SQIVND (reference sequence). The junction had 4 bases not matched to a gene; V was cut back by 3 bases and J by 4 bases. CDR3 protein: CASSIAGGKYNEQFF. The CDR3 coding sequence is TGTGCCAGTAGTATCGCGGGAGGGAAGTACAATGAGCAGTTCTTC.

The chain uses TRBV7-9 and TRBJ2-1, with 7 bases fitting TRBD1. The length of the CDR3 is 15 residues. Germline V CDR1 and CDR2: SEHNR, FQNEAQ (reference sequence). Losses at the gene ends were 6 bases for V and 6 bases for J; bases not matched to a gene: 11. The CDR3 spells CASSHPGQRLNEQFF. CDR3 in DNA: TGTGCCAGCAGTCATCCGGGACAGCGACTCAATGAGCAGTTCTTC.

Comment on this clone: Germline is not matched at one junction end, which may reflect a read error. The chain couples TRBV29-1 to TRBJ1-1; 8 bases match TRBD1. The V gene's germline CDR1 is SQVTM and CDR2 ANQGSEA. CDR3 length equals 12 residues. Here the CDR3 DNA reads TGCAGCGTGGAGACAGGGGACACTAAAGCTTTCTTT. Residues: CSVETGDTKAFF.

The rearrangement joins TRBV4-1 to TRBJ2-7, with 9 bases aligning to TRBD2. Trimming removed 4 bases from V and 3 bases from J; junction bases left unmatched: 7. This CDR3 has 15 residues. CDR1 and CDR2 (germline): MGHRA, YSYEKL. CDR3: CASSPGRREGYEQYF. CDR3 coding DNA: TGCGCCAGCAGCCCTGGGCGGCGGGAGGGCTACGAGCAGTACTTC.

This chain uses TRBV4-2 with TRBJ2-3, with 16 bases lining up with TRBD2. Per the germline V gene, CDR1 is LGHNA and CDR2 is YNFKEQ. This CDR3 is built from 18 residues. The trim removed 4 bases at V and 0 bases at J, leaving 4 bases unmatched. The chain's CDR3 is CASSPGLAGGPSTDTQYF. The CDR3 DNA reads TGTGCCAGCAGCCCGGGACTAGCGGGGGGGCCTAGCACAGATACGCAGTATTTT.

The CDR3 is CASSLRGPSGNTIYF. The CDR3 DNA follows: TGTGCCAGCAGCTTAAGGGGTCCCTCTGGAAACACCATATATTTT. The chain combines TRBV7-2 with TRBJ1-3, with a possible D match to TRBD1 (5 bases). Per the germline V gene, CDR1 is SGHTA and CDR2 is FQGNSA. This CDR3 region has 15 residues. Trimming cost V 2 bases and J 0 bases, with 8 bases left between them.

The chain uses TRBV6-4 and TRBJ1-2; tentative D call: TRBD1 (5 bases). Between the trimmed V and J ends, which lost 5 bases and 0 bases, there was a span of 13 bases. This CDR3 has 15 residues. Germline CDR1 and CDR2: MRHNA and SNTAGT. The CDR3 bases are TGTGCCAGCAGTATGGGACCGGGGGCTAACTATGGCTACACCTTC. It translates to CASSMGPGANYGYTF.

V usage is TRBV21-1 and J usage is TRBJ2-7; the listed D gene, TRBD2, was not tested against the DNA. TRBV21-1 is reported as a pseudogene. The CDR3 sequence is 15 residues long. CDR3 in DNA: TGTGCCAGCAAACGCGGACTAGCGGGAATCTACGAGCAGTACTTC. This codes for CASKRGLAGIYEQYF.

The chain joins TRBV6-5 to TRBJ1-1, with D perhaps matching TRBD1 (6 bases). V was clipped by 2 bases and J by 2 bases, with 9 bases between them. Per germline, CDR1 MNHEY and CDR2 SVGAGI. The CDR3 extends over 14 amino acids. The chain's CDR3 is CASSYGGPNTEAFF. The CDR3 DNA reads TGTGCCAGCAGTTACGGGGGCCCCAACACTGAAGCTTTCTTT.

The chain has TRBV5-8 and TRBJ2-7; D gene ambiguous. The V gene lost 1 base and the J gene lost 0 bases, with 11 bases spanning the gap. CDR3 size: 15 residues. CDR1 and CDR2 from the germline V gene are SGHTS and YDEGEE. CDR3 nucleotide sequence: TGTGCCAGCAGCTTGCTAGGAGCGAGCTCCTACGAGCAGTACGTC. This encodes CASSLLGASSYEQYV.

This clone was counted only a few times. The V call is TRBV5-1, the J call TRBJ2-2, with D perhaps TRBD2 (7 bases). Germline V gene data show CDR1 as SGHRS and CDR2 as YFSETQ. Trimming shortened V by 4 bases and J by 9 bases, and 10 bases separated the two germline ends. CDR3 length: 12 residues. CDR3 protein: CASSPGGRELFF. CDR3 DNA sequence: TGCGCCAGCAGCCCGGGGGGCCGGGAGCTGTTTTTT.

The V gene is TRBV19, the J gene TRBJ2-7, with 9 bases that match TRBD1. V lost 7 bases and J lost 2; bases outside the gene matches: 9. The CDR3 covers 15 residues. CDR1 is LNHDA and CDR2 is SQIVND in the germline V gene (reference sequence). The chain's CDR3 is CASMGTGTGTYEQYF. The CDR3 DNA reads as TGTGCCAGTATGGGGACCGGGACAGGGACCTACGAGCAGTACTTC.

V gene TRBV13 combines with J gene TRBJ2-1; D unresolved. CDR3 size: 12 residues. The V gene lost 1 base and the J gene lost 6 bases, with 4 bases spanning the gap. The germline V gene encodes CDR1 PRHDT and CDR2 FYEKMQ (reference sequence). The CDR3 bases are TGTGCCAGCAGCTTAGATATCAATGAGCAGTTCTTC. Protein: CASSLDINEQFF. Full variable domain (missing parts from reference TRBV13 and TRBJ2-1): AAGVIQSPRHLIKEKRETATLKCYPIPRHDTVYWYQQGPGQDPQFLISFYEKMQSDKGSIPDRFSAQQFSDYHSELNMSSLELGDSALYFCASSLDINEQFFGPGTRLTVL.

The chain recombines TRBV6-1 with TRBJ1-1; 7 bases are a match to TRBD1. The J segment lost 7 bases and the V segment lost 2 bases, leaving 10 bases of the junction unmatched. CDR1 and CDR2 (germline): MNHNS, SASEGT. The CDR3 is 15 residues long. Written as DNA, the CDR3 is TGTGCCAGCAGTGAATTTATGGGCTACAGGGGTGAAGCTTTCTTT. Translation gives CASSEFMGYRGEAFF.

V and J are TRBV19 and TRBJ1-2, with 7 bases matching TRBD1. CDR1 LNHDA and CDR2 SQIVND come from the germline V gene (reference sequence). The CDR3 covers 12 residues. In nucleotides, the CDR3 is TGTGCATCCACGACAGGGCCTTCTGGCTACACCTTC. Amino acids: CASTTGPSGYTF.

V and J are TRBV5-4 and TRBJ1-3, with 10 bases that match TRBD1. Trimming cost V 4 bases and J 2 bases; bases outside gene matches: 3. The CDR3 spans 15 residues. Germline V gives CDR1 SGHNT, CDR2 YYREEE (reference sequence). The CDR3 coding sequence is TGTGCCAGCAGCGCAGACAGGGGGCCTGGAAACACCATATATTTT. This gives the protein CASSADRGPGNTIYF.

The rearrangement joins TRBV30 to TRBJ2-5, with D tentatively TRBD1 (6 bases). The germline gives CDR1 GTSNPN, CDR2 SVGIG (reference sequence). The CDR3 is 15 residues long. Trimming left V 5 bases short and J 1 base short, with 17 bases between. The CDR3 DNA reads TGTGCCTGGGGGGACAACAGGGATTTCCAAGAGACCCAGTACTTC. Encoded protein: CAWGDNRDFQETQYF.

The CDR3 spells CASSSAQGAQGGNTIYF. The CDR3 DNA is TGTGCCAGCAGCTCGGCGCAGGGGGCGCAGGGAGGAAACACCATATATTTT. The chain recombines TRBV7-2 with TRBJ1-3; 8 positions match TRBD1. CDR3 length equals 17 residues. V shed 4 bases and J 4 bases; nucleotides not matched to a gene: 12. In germline, CDR1 is SGHTA, CDR2 FQGNSA.

The chain recombines TRBV19 with TRBJ1-1; the D gene is possibly TRBD1 (6 bases). Germline V gene sequence: CDR1 LNHDA, CDR2 SQIVND (reference sequence). The CDR3 extends over 12 amino acids. V was clipped by 3 bases and J by 9 bases, with 11 bases between them. The CDR3 loop reads CASSMETGKAFF. CDR3 sequence (DNA): TGTGCCAGTAGTATGGAGACAGGAAAAGCTTTCTTT.

This clone was detected once. J is TRBJ1-4 and V is TRBV19; 9 bases align to TRBD1. Germline values: CDR1 LNHDA, CDR2 SQIVND (reference sequence). The CDR3 covers 14 residues. With 6 bases clipped from V and 8 bases from J, the junction kept 7 bases outside the gene matches. The CDR3 DNA reads TGTGCCAGTAGCGTCGGGACAGGGAACGAAAAACTGTTTTTT. Translating gives CASSVGTGNEKLFF.

V gene TRBV6-1 combines with J gene TRBJ1-5, with 7 bases matching TRBD1. The CDR3 runs 14 residues. V was pared by 8 bases and J by 5 bases, with 9 bases of the junction left unmatched. Germline CDR1 and CDR2: MNHNS and SASEGT. DNA of the CDR3: TGTGCCAGCTACGCACAGGGGTACTATCAGCCCCAGCATTTT. Translation gives CASYAQGYYQPQHF.